The rows below give T cell receptor beta chains drawn from one sample of a study of blood T cell repertoires in COVID-19. Measured with immunoSEQ multiplex PCR; TCRdb has only the in-frame clones, and not every one. The sample carries under 200,000 clones, approximately 79% recorded once. The material sequenced was PBMCs or T cells enriched from blood (not recorded which). All receptors derive from a woman in her 70s in a cohort exposed to, infected with or recovered from COVID-19 (not recorded which). CDR3s include the opening cysteine and the closing phenylalanine or tryptophan. Fields, in order: V gene, J gene, D gene, clone size, CDR3 protein, CDR3 DNA. The D gene is left open where the match is weak. Clone size is not always given. Where it is, it says once, few, many or a class for expanded clones.

>TRBV6-6|TRBJ2-2|.|.
CASSLTATGELFF
TGTGCCAGCAGTTTGACAGCTACCGGGGAGCTGTTTTTT
>TRBV3-1/TRBV3-2|TRBJ2-2|TRBD2|once
CASSQDYTSGFTGELFF
TGTGCCAGCAGCCAAGATTACACTAGCGGGTTCACCGGGGAGCTGTTTTTT
>TRBV10-2|TRBJ2-2|.|.
CASSQITGELFF
TGCGCCAGCAGCCAGATAACCGGGGAGCTGTTTTTT
>TRBV2|TRBJ1-4|TRBD1|.
CASSDSSLRDRGKATNEKLFF
TGTGCCAGCAGTGACTCCTCACTCCGGGACAGGGGAAAGGCAACTAATGAAAAACTGTTTTTT
>TRBV30|TRBJ1-1|.|few
CAWAGIVYTEAFF
TGTGCCTGGGCAGGGATCGTATACACTGAAGCTTTCTTT
>TRBV19|TRBJ1-5|TRBD1|.
CASSIDTGTGGFSNQPQHF
TGTGCCAGTAGTATAGATACTGGGACAGGGGGCTTTAGCAATCAGCCCCAGCATTTT
>TRBV28|TRBJ1-3|TRBD1|.
CASSFGRTGGRNTIYF
TGTGCCAGCAGTTTCGGCCGGACAGGGGGCAGAAACACCATATATTTT
>TRBV5-8|TRBJ1-5|.|.
CASSLGTGLGSNQPQHF
TGTGCCAGCAGCTTGGGAACAGGGCTTGGAAGCAATCAGCCCCAGCATTTT
>TRBV4-3|TRBJ2-1|TRBD2|few
CASSQGLAVNEQFF
TGCGCCAGCAGCCAGGGACTAGCGGTGAATGAGCAGTTCTTC
>TRBV7-3|TRBJ2-3|TRBD1|.
CASSPGTATQDTQYF
TGTGCCAGCAGCCCCGGGACAGCTACACAGGATACGCAGTATTTT
>TRBV20-1|TRBJ1-2|.|once
CSASIGSNSCF
TGCAGTGCTAGCATCGGGTCCAATTCGTGCTTC
>TRBV28|TRBJ1-1|.|few
CASSFPARGTEAFF
TGTGCCAGCAGTTTCCCAGCGCGGGGCACTGAAGCTTTCTTT
>TRBV5-1|TRBJ2-7|TRBD1|.
CASRYRDRGDHEQYF
TGCGCCAGCCGTTACCGGGACAGAGGGGACCACGAGCAGTACTTC
>TRBV24-1|TRBJ2-3|.|.
CATSDLGRGAGRQYF
TGTGCCACCAGTGATCTCGGGAGAGGGGCAGGGCGCCAGTATTTT
>TRBV5-1|TRBJ2-5|.|few
CASSLGGNGPETQYF
TGCGCCAGCAGCTTGGGCGGGAACGGTCCCGAGACCCAGTACTTC
>TRBV28|TRBJ1-3|.|.
CASSSGGAGNTIYF
TGTGCCAGCTCCTCTGGCGGGGCTGGAAACACCATATATTTT
>TRBV9|TRBJ2-2|TRBD2|.
CASSVADLAGNTGELFF
TGTGCCAGCAGCGTAGCTGATCTAGCGGGAAACACCGGGGAGCTGTTTTTT
>TRBV5-7|TRBJ1-5|TRBD1|few
CASSLGDRVPTKENQPQHF
TGTGCCAGCAGCTTGGGGGACAGGGTCCCTACTAAAGAAAATCAGCCCCAGCATTTT
>TRBV11-2|TRBJ1-2|TRBD1|.
CASSFLDRGGYTF
TGTGCCAGCAGCTTCCTGGACAGGGGCGGCTACACCTTC
>TRBV28|TRBJ2-2|TRBD2|.
CASTPGGLGTGELFF
TGTGCCAGCACCCCGGGGGGATTAGGCACCGGGGAGCTGTTTTTT
>TRBV6-1|TRBJ2-1|.|.
CASSEALIRGNEQFF
TGTGCCAGCAGTGAAGCGCTTATCCGGGGAAATGAGCAGTTCTTC
>TRBV28|TRBJ2-6|.|.
CASNSGQPPSGANVLTF
TGTGCCAGCAACAGCGGACAGCCCCCCTCTGGGGCCAACGTCCTGACTTTC
>TRBV6-5|TRBJ1-3|.|.
CASSYSSSGNTIYF
TGTGCCAGCAGTTACTCCTCCTCTGGAAACACCATATATTTT
>TRBV11-1|TRBJ2-1|TRBD2|.
CASSLPGLDREQFF
TGTGCCAGCAGCCTACCGGGACTAGATCGTGAGCAGTTCTTC
>TRBV27|TRBJ1-1|.|.
CASSPLTGRGTEAFF
TGTGCCAGCAGTCCCCTTACAGGGAGGGGCACTGAAGCTTTCTTT
>TRBV5-1|TRBJ2-3|TRBD1|.
CASSLTGGPQDTQYF
TGCGCCAGCAGCTTGACAGGGGGCCCCCAAGATACGCAGTATTTT
>TRBV3-1/TRBV3-2|TRBJ2-2|TRBD2|.
CASSRPGGLYTGELFF
TGTGCCAGCAGCCGCCCGGGGGGGCTATACACCGGGGAGCTGTTTTTT
>TRBV7-9|TRBJ2-4|.|few
CASSRAGTINIQYF
TGTGCCAGCAGCCGTGCCGGGACAATAAACATTCAGTACTTC
>TRBV5-1|TRBJ2-1|TRBD2|.
CASSLGDGTGLAEKQFF
TGCGCCAGCAGCTTGGGAGACGGTACGGGCCTAGCGGAAAAGCAGTTCTTC
>TRBV5-1|TRBJ2-5|.|.
CASSPGQSYRETQYF
TGCGCCAGCAGCCCCGGACAGAGTTATCGAGAGACCCAGTACTTC
>TRBV7-3|TRBJ2-3|TRBD2|once
CASSLWSSGSNRDTQYF
TGTGCCAGCAGCTTATGGTCTAGCGGGAGTAATAGAGATACGCAGTATTTT
>TRBV2|TRBJ2-1|TRBD2|.
CASTNRRDYKVGEFF
TGTGCCAGCACTAACCGCCGGGACTACAAGGTGGGGGAGTTCTTC
>TRBV21-1|TRBJ2-7|.|.
CASSNPPRDRTSEQYF
TGTGCCAGCAGCAACCCCCCCCGGGACAGGACGAGCGAGCAGTACTTC
>TRBV2|TRBJ1-5|TRBD1|few
CASSDGQGAPSKPQHF
TGTGCCAGCAGTGACGGACAGGGGGCGCCTTCTAAGCCCCAGCATTTT
>TRBV5-1|TRBJ2-1|.|.
CASSPWTDQYNEQFF
TGCGCCAGCAGCCCGTGGACAGACCAATACAATGAGCAGTTCTTC
>TRBV4-2|TRBJ1-2|.|.
CASSQEVLQGPGYTF
TGTGCCAGCAGCCAAGAGGTGCTCCAGGGCCCGGGCTACACCTTC
>TRBV27|TRBJ1-6|.|.
CASSWRRSSYNSPLHF
TGTGCCAGCAGTTGGAGACGGAGCTCCTATAATTCACCCCTCCACTTT
>TRBV28|TRBJ2-3|.|.
CASSLTDTPDGTDTQYF
TGTGCCAGCAGTTTAACCGACACTCCAGACGGCACAGATACGCAGTATTTT
>TRBV29-1|TRBJ1-2|TRBD1|.
CSVTGPVGYTF
TGCAGCGTGACAGGGCCCGTGGGCTACACCTTC
>TRBV10-3|TRBJ1-1|TRBD1|.
CAIRPGTGFSGEAFF
TGTGCCATCAGACCCGGGACAGGGTTTTCTGGTGAAGCTTTCTTT
>TRBV19|TRBJ2-7|TRBD1|.
CASSIEQGSSYEQYF
TGTGCCAGTAGTATTGAACAGGGGTCGTCCTACGAGCAGTACTTC
>TRBV28|TRBJ1-3|TRBD1|many
CASSFGAGGLSTIYF
TGTGCCAGCAGTTTCGGGGCAGGGGGTCTGTCAACCATATATTTT
>TRBV7-2|TRBJ2-2|TRBD2|.
CASRRAGDLGELFF
TGTGCCAGCAGGCGGGCGGGGGATCTCGGGGAGCTGTTTTTT
>TRBV7-8|TRBJ2-2|TRBD1|.
CASSPGQGANTGELFF
TGTGCCAGCAGCCCTGGACAGGGGGCGAACACCGGGGAGCTGTTTTTT
>TRBV5-1|TRBJ2-2|.|.
CASRATGFGTAGELFF
TGCGCCAGCAGGGCCACAGGTTTCGGAACCGCCGGGGAGCTGTTTTTT
>TRBV7-8|TRBJ1-5|.|.
CASSPKSTRYPSNQPQHF
TGTGCCAGCAGTCCTAAGAGTACCCGATACCCCAGCAATCAGCCCCAGCATTTT
>TRBV7-8|TRBJ1-6|.|.
CASSLVVGGNSPLHF
TGTGCCAGCAGCTTAGTGGTTGGGGGCAATTCACCCCTCCACTTT
>TRBV19|TRBJ2-1|.|.
CASSIVGSTYNEQFF
TGTGCCAGTAGTATTGTTGGGAGTACCTACAATGAGCAGTTCTTC
>TRBV5-1|TRBJ2-7|.|.
CASSLMGGAGEQYF
TGCGCCAGCAGCCTGATGGGGGGAGCGGGCGAGCAGTACTTC
>TRBV5-1|TRBJ2-7|.|.
CASSFGTSRGEQYF
TGCGCCAGCAGCTTCGGGACAAGCCGCGGTGAGCAGTACTTC
>TRBV4-2|TRBJ1-5|.|.
CASSQDLRRTAPQPQHF
TGTGCCAGCAGCCAAGATCTTCGTCGCACAGCCCCTCAGCCCCAGCATTTT
>TRBV18|TRBJ1-5|TRBD1|few
CASSPTGTGRQPQHF
TGTGCCAGCTCACCGACCGGGACAGGGCGGCAGCCCCAGCATTTT
>TRBV10-3|TRBJ2-1|TRBD1|.
CAISEYRGLNNEQFF
TGTGCCATCAGTGAGTACAGGGGTTTGAATAATGAGCAGTTCTTC
>TRBV27|TRBJ2-7|.|many
CASSLGQGGFYEQYF
TGTGCCAGCAGTTTGGGTCAGGGCGGATTCTACGAGCAGTACTTC
>TRBV11-2|TRBJ2-1|.|.
CASRSLSSSAGFEQFF
TGTGCCAGCCGCTCTTTGTCATCGTCGGCGGGCTTCGAGCAGTTCTTC
>TRBV9|TRBJ1-4|TRBD1|few
CASSVDGRGAAKLFF
TGTGCCAGCAGCGTAGACGGCAGGGGGGCGGCGAAACTGTTTTTT
>TRBV5-1|TRBJ2-1|.|once
CASSLGQGGNEQFF
TGCGCCAGCAGCTTGGGACAGGGAGGCAATGAGCAGTTCTTC